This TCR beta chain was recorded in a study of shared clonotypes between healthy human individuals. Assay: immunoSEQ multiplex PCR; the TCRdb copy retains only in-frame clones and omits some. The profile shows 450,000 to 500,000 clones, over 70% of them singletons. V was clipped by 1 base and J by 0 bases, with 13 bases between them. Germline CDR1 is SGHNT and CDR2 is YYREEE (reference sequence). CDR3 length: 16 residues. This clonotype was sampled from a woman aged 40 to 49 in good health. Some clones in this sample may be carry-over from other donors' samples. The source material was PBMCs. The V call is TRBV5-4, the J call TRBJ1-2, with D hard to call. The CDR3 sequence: CASSLRSPVANYGYTF. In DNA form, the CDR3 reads TGTGCCAGCAGCTTGAGGAGTCCGGTTGCTAACTATGGCTACACCTTC.